These 13 T cell receptor beta chains were all obtained from the same sample, sequenced in a study of tumor and adjacent non-tumor tissue in lung cancer (dated by TCRdb to 2017 to 2018). Library preparation was by multiplex PCR. Sequencing relied on an Illumina HiSeq 2500. TCRbeta libraries were constructed through three rounds of nested PCR with primers (Table S4) according to protocols adapted from ARM-PCR. TCRdb reanalyzed the raw reads on its own, using fastp at Q25 for trimming and MiXCR for clone calling, and kept in-frame beta chains. Merged by CDR3 protein, the rows form single entries marked with the most common genes and DNA. Within this sample are roughly 44,000 distinct CDR3 sequences, with approximately 59% of them counted one time only. Roughly 19% of the sample is taken by the ten largest. RNA was extracted from bulk unsorted tissue and checked for quality with a NanoDrop ND-1000 and an Agilent 2100. Distant non-tumor tissue taken more than 3 cm from the tumor edge was used as the normal lung sample.

Sequencing input: distant non-tumor lung tissue. The receptors here all came from a woman aged 40 to 49 with non-small cell lung cancer.

The J gene is TRBJ2-3, the V gene TRBV11-2; D is possibly TRBD1 (5 bases). With 5 bases removed from V and 8 bases from J, the gap between germline ends came to 17 bases. Germline V gives CDR1 SGHAT, CDR2 FQNNGV. The CDR3 length is 14 residues. This chain's CDR3 is CASSPTDTDSTQYF. As DNA, the CDR3 is TGTGCCAGCAGCCCCACGGACACTGACAGTACGCAGTATTTT.

Remarks on this clonotype: The germline gene is not matched at one end of the junction; a read error may be the cause. CDR3 coding DNA: TGTGCCAGCAAGCATGGGACAGACTCCTATGAGCAGTACTTC. Amino acid sequence: CASKHGTDSYEQYF. The V call is TRBV5-5, the J call TRBJ2-7, with 7 positions matching TRBD1. The CDR3 is made up of 14 amino acids. Germline CDR1 reads SGHKS; CDR2 reads YYEKEE (reference sequence).

This clonotype has ten or more counts. This chain uses TRBV20-1 with TRBJ2-1, with D possibly TRBD1 on 5 matching bases. V lost 3 bases and J lost 6, with 12 bases in between. This CDR3 is 13 amino acids long. Germline V gene sequence: CDR1 DFQATT, CDR2 SNEGSKA (reference sequence). The CDR3 is CSARRPGINEQFF. DNA of the CDR3: TGCAGTGCTAGGCGGCCAGGGATCAATGAGCAGTTCTTC.

This clonotype was detected many times. V usage is TRBV5-1 and J usage is TRBJ2-3, with D perhaps TRBD2 (5 bases). Germline V CDR1 and CDR2: SGHRS, YFSETQ. The CDR3 has 15 amino acids. The V and J ends lost 3 bases and 0 bases respectively, with 11 bases between them. Here the CDR3 reads CASSSLAFSTDTQYF. The CDR3 nucleotides are TGCGCCAGCAGCTCTTTAGCGTTCAGCACAGATACGCAGTATTTT. The whole variable domain, remainder taken from reference TRBV5-1 and TRBJ2-3, is KAGVTQTPRYLIKTRGQQVTLSCSPISGHRSVSWYQQTPGQGLQFLFEYFSETQRNKGNFPGRFSGRQFSNSRSEMNVSTLELGDSALYLCASSSLAFSTDTQYFGPGTRLTVL.

This clonotype was seen only a few times. The rearrangement uses TRBV20-1 and TRBJ2-6; the D gene is possibly TRBD1 (6 bases). Trimming took 5 bases from V and 0 from J, leaving 17 bases between them. The CDR3 covers 17 residues. From germline, CDR1 is DFQATT and CDR2 SNEGSKA (reference sequence). CDR3 amino acids: CSAYPGHSSSGANVLTF. In DNA form, the CDR3 reads TGCAGTGCTTACCCGGGACACTCGAGCTCTGGGGCCAACGTCCTGACTTTC.

The rearrangement uses TRBV5-6 and TRBJ1-1; unclear D gene. Germline CDR1 reads SGHDT; CDR2 reads YYEEEE. V was pared by 10 bases and J by 5 bases, with 18 bases between. The CDR3 is made up of 13 amino acids. CDR3 DNA: TGTGCCGGCAATTTCGGAGGTTTAACTGAAGCTTTCTTT. It encodes CAGNFGGLTEAFF.

The rearrangement uses TRBV6-5 and TRBJ1-5; no reliable D call. The J call is doubtful: the DNA matches TRBJ2-3 better. Germline V gene data show CDR1 as MNHEY and CDR2 as SVGAGI. The CDR3 runs to 15 residues. In DNA form, the CDR3 reads TGTGCCAGCAGTTACTCGATAGGGAATGATCAGCCCCAGTATTTT. Its translation: CASSYSIGNDQPQYF.

In this sample, this clonotype turned up a few times. This may be a read error: a much more frequent sequence differs by one nucleotide. The chain recombines TRBV28 with TRBJ2-1, with TRBD2 matching over 9 bases. This CDR3 region has 14 residues. Germline assignment: CDR1 MDHEN and CDR2 SYDVKM. CDR3 nucleotides: TGTGCCAGCAGTTGGCTAGCGGGATACAGTGAGCAGTTCTTC. Protein product: CASSWLAGYSEQFF.

The chain is built from TRBV7-9 and TRBJ1-1; D is unclear. The germline V gene has CDR1 SEHNR and CDR2 FQNEAQ (reference sequence). The CDR3 loop spans 11 amino acids. The DNA of the CDR3 is TGTTCCAACAGCGCGGGCCCGGGAGCTTTCTTT. Translating gives CSNSAGPGAFF. Filled out from reference TRBV7-9 and TRBJ1-1, the complete variable domain reads DTGVSQNPRHKITKRGQNVTFRCDPISEHNRLYWYRQTLGQGPEFLTYFQNEAQLEKSRLLSDRFSAERPKGSFSTLEIQRTEQGDSAMYLCSNSAGPGAFFGQGTRLTVV.

Comment on this clonotype: The conserved closing phenylalanine or tryptophan is absent in this CDR3, likely reflecting a read error. The rearrangement joins TRBV29-1 to TRBJ2-1; D might be TRBD1 (5 bases). The CDR3 is 14 residues long. Germline-derived CDR1 and CDR2 are SQVTM and ANQGSEA. The DNA of the CDR3 is TGCAGCGTTGAAGAGGGTAGGGGCTACTATGAGCAGTTCCTC. Its protein is CSVEEGRGYYEQFL.

Details on this clonotype: Relative to the germline gene, one junction end is altered; a read error may explain this. V gene TRBV6-1 combines with J gene TRBJ1-1; unclear D gene. CDR1 is MNHNS, CDR2 SASEGT, per germline. This CDR3 region has 14 residues. The CDR3 region has the DNA TGTGCAAGCAGGTATCGGGATGGTTTCGCTGAAGCTTTCTTT. Translated: CASRYRDGFAEAFF.

In the case of this clonotype: Being one base from a much bigger clone, this may be a read error. This rearrangement joins TRBV20-1 to TRBJ2-7; D may be TRBD2 (6 bases). The germline gives CDR1 DFQATT, CDR2 SNEGSKA (reference sequence). The CDR3 is made up of 13 amino acids. The CDR3 region has the DNA TGCAGCCCGGTGGGGGAGGACACCTACGAGCAGTGCTTC. As protein: CSPVGEDTYEQCF.

This clonotype was picked up a small number of times. A read error may explain this, as a much larger clone is one base away. The chain couples TRBV20-1 to TRBJ1-1; perhaps TRBD1 as D (5 bases). Germline V gene data show CDR1 as DFQATT and CDR2 as SNEGSKA (reference sequence). This CDR3 has 9 residues. CDR3 coding DNA: TGCAGTGCCGGGGGTGAAACTTTCTTT. It is translated as CSAGGETFF.